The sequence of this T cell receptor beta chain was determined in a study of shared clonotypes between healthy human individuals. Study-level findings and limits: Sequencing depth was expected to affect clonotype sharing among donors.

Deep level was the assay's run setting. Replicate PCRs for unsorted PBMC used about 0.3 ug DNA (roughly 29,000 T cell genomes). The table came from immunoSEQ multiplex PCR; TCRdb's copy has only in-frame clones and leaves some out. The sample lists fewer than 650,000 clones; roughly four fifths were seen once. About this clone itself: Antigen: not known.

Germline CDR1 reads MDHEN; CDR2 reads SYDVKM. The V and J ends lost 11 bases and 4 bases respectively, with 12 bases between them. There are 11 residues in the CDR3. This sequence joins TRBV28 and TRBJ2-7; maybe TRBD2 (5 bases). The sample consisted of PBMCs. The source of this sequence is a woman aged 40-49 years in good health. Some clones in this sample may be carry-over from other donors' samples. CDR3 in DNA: TGTGCCTCGGGAATACGGTACGAGCAGTACTTC. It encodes CASGIRYEQYF.